One TCR beta chain is described in this entry. The sample originates from a study of blood T cell repertoires in COVID-19. Study background: COVID-19 samples from acute and convalescent phases originated in the United States, Italy and Spain. PBMCs, B-cell-depleted T cells, or T cells were the source of the cDNA or gDNA that made up the material.

The authors' processing: Estimation of nucleated cell counts was performed using reference gene primer amplification. Clones were sequenced by immunoSEQ multiplex PCR, and TCRdb holds only the in-frame ones, with some missing. V and J calls and clone size are as listed in that table; D and trimming were resolved from the DNA. The table has 200,000 to 300,000 clones, 85% to 95% seen once. This CDR3 is 15 amino acids long. Trimming pared 0 bases from V and 3 bases from J, leaving 12 bases between. In germline, CDR1 is SGDLS, CDR2 YYNGEE. Enrolment of Seattle patients took place during active infection, and they were followed longitudinally.

The source of this sequence is a man aged 25-40 years with COVID-19, enrolled during active disease. Input material: peripheral blood. The chain combines TRBV9 with TRBJ1-1; D ambiguous. The CDR3 bases are TGTGCCAGCAGCGTAGTAGGCCGAGGAGACACTGAAGCTTTCTTT. Amino acid sequence: CASSVVGRGDTEAFF.